This T cell receptor (beta chain) comes out of a study of blood T cells in healthy people across ages. Study-wide results and caveats: The diversity estimates, figures obtained from one million T cells, were considered underestimates.

Next came a second PCR, run for 7 to 11 cycles, which used a sample-barcoded 5' primer along with a J-beta primer mix. TCRdb ran MiXCR on the 5' RACE reads and lists one entry per CDR3 protein. The sample lists 1,300,000 or so distinct CDR3 sequences, roughly 64% seen once, with about 6.7% in the top ten. Trimming took 7 bases from V and 2 from J, leaving 10 bases between them. CDR1 is LGHNT and CDR2 is FRNRAP in the germline V gene. This CDR3 spans 13 amino acids. A note on this clonotype: What it binds is not known.

This receptor was obtained from a man younger than 35 in good health. The specimen sequenced was blood. The chain is built from TRBV12-5 and TRBJ2-3, with D uncertain. The CDR3 bases are TGTGCTAGTGCGGACGGATACACAGATACGCAGTATTTT. Amino acids: CASADGYTDTQYF. Filled out from reference TRBV12-5 and TRBJ2-3, the complete variable domain reads DARVTQTPRHKVTEMGQEVTMRCQPILGHNTVFWYRQTMMQGLELLAYFRNRAPLDDSGMPKDRFSAEMPDATLATLKIQPSEPRDSAVYFCASADGYTDTQYFGPGTRLTVL.